The 24 T cell receptor beta chains in this list originate from one sample, sequenced in a study of OX40 agonist ivuxolimab in advanced cancers. The protocol was immunoSEQ multiplex PCR, while the TCRdb copy is restricted to in-frame clones and leaves out a portion. The table has 100,000 to 120,000 clones, more than 70% seen once. The specimen comprised CD4+ or CD8+ T cells sorted from blood, sampled in a trial of the OX40 agonist ivuxolimab. The receptors were gathered from an adult with an advanced solid tumor such as melanoma, head and neck, liver or kidney cancer.

This chain connects TRBV5-1 to TRBJ2-3; the match to TRBD2 covers 9 bases. Germline V gives CDR1 SGHRS, CDR2 YFSETQ. The CDR3 has 15 amino acids. V was pared by 1 base and J by 4 bases, with 4 bases of the junction left unmatched. CDR3 nucleotide sequence: TGCGCCAGCAGCTTGATTAGCGGGGGTGCAGATACGCAGTATTTT. Translating gives CASSLISGGADTQYF.

V is TRBV7-2 and J is TRBJ1-5; a weak D match, TRBD1 (5 bases). The germline CDR1 and CDR2 sequences are SGHTA and FQGNSA. V was pared by 3 bases and J by 1 base, with 10 bases between. The CDR3 is made up of 15 amino acids. Here the CDR3 reads CASSLSGRSNQPQHF. The DNA for the CDR3 is TGTGCCAGCAGCTTGTCAGGGAGAAGCAATCAGCCCCAGCATTTT.

The gene calls are TRBV18 and TRBJ1-1; possibly TRBD1 for D (5 bases). V lost 6 bases, J lost 3 bases, and 14 bases lay in between. CDR3 length: 14 amino acids. Germline CDR1 reads KGHSH; CDR2 reads LQKENI. The CDR3 is CASSPGPRDTEAFF. The CDR3 DNA follows: TGTGCCAGCTCCCCAGGGCCTAGGGACACTGAAGCTTTCTTT.

The chain is built from TRBV6-5 and TRBJ1-1; D is uncertain. V gave up 6 bases and J gave up 1 base, with 12 bases separating them. CDR1 is MNHEY and CDR2 is SVGAGI in the germline V gene. The CDR3 covers 14 residues. CDR3 protein: CASSFSPGNTEAFF. In nucleotides, the CDR3 is TGTGCCAGCAGCTTCTCTCCCGGGAACACTGAAGCTTTCTTT.

J is TRBJ2-7 and V is TRBV5-1; 12 bases line up with TRBD2. V trimming: 1 base; J trimming: 4 bases; junction bases outside the gene matches: 6. The CDR3 has 16 residues. CDR1 is SGHRS, CDR2 YFSETQ, per germline. CDR3 DNA sequence: TGCGCCAGCAGCTTGATACTAGCGGGAGGCTATTACGAGCAGTACTTC. This encodes CASSLILAGGYYEQYF. Drawing the rest from reference TRBV5-1 and TRBJ2-7, the complete variable domain is KAGVTQTPRYLIKTRGQQVTLSCSPISGHRSVSWYQQTPGQGLQFLFEYFSETQRNKGNFPGRFSGRQFSNSRSEMNVSTLELGDSALYLCASSLILAGGYYEQYFGPGTRLTVT.

The rearrangement joins TRBV10-3 to TRBJ2-1, with 9 bases aligning to TRBD2. J was trimmed by 6 bases and V by 4 bases; bases with no gene match: 10. This CDR3 has 16 residues. Germline loops: CDR1 ENHRY, CDR2 SYGVKD. The CDR3 DNA reads as TGTGCCATCAGTGTGGGAACCGGGACTAGCATCAATGAGCAGTTCTTC. Its protein product is CAISVGTGTSINEQFF.

The chain uses TRBV7-2 and TRBJ1-4; tentatively, D is TRBD1 (5 bases). Trimming pared 5 bases from V and 8 bases from J, leaving 12 bases between. CDR1 and CDR2 from the germline V gene are SGHTA and FQGNSA. This CDR3 comprises 13 residues. In DNA form, the CDR3 reads TGTGCCAGCAGCCTCCCAGGGAGCGAAAAACTGTTTTTT. Translated: CASSLPGSEKLFF. Full variable domain (rest looked up from reference TRBV7-2 and TRBJ1-4): GAGVSQSPSNKVTEKGKDVELRCDPISGHTALYWYRQSLGQGLEFLIYFQGNSAPDKSGLPSDRFSAERTGGSVSTLTIQRTQQEDSAVYLCASSLPGSEKLFFGSGTQLSVL.

This clone was recorded once. The rearrangement uses TRBV7-2 and TRBJ2-2; 11 bases line up with TRBD2. V shed 1 base, J shed 6 bases, and the junction held 4 bases outside the gene matches. Germline-derived CDR1 and CDR2 are SGHTA and FQGNSA. The CDR3 spans 16 residues. CDR3 coding DNA: TGTGCCAGCAGCTTAGTTGGACTAGCGGGTCCCGGGGAGCTGTTTTTT. It translates to CASSLVGLAGPGELFF.

This chain links TRBV5-5 with TRBJ1-4, with D unclear. The CDR3 covers 13 residues. Germline V CDR1 and CDR2: SGHKS, YYEKEE (reference sequence). V was pared by 2 bases and J by 4 bases, with 6 bases between. CDR3 amino acids: CASSLRYNEKLFF. DNA for the CDR3: TGTGCCAGCAGCTTAAGGTATAATGAAAAACTGTTTTTT.

The chain combines TRBV29-1 with TRBJ2-2; TRBD1 is a possible D gene (6 bases). The CDR3 spans 14 residues. CDR1 and CDR2 from the germline V gene are SQVTM and ANQGSEA. Trimming stripped 7 bases from V and 1 base from J, with 13 bases between. CDR3 loop: CSAQGRGNTGELFF. CDR3 coding DNA: TGCAGCGCACAGGGTAGAGGGAACACCGGGGAGCTGTTTTTT.

V is TRBV6-6 and J is TRBJ2-7, with TRBD2 matching over 7 bases. J was trimmed by 5 bases and V by 4 bases; bases with no gene match: 14. Germline V gene sequence: CDR1 MNHNY, CDR2 SVGAGI (reference sequence). CDR3 size: 16 residues. CDR3 DNA: TGTGCCAGCAGTTTATTTTCCCCGGGGGGTCTCGACGAGCAGTACTTC. Its protein is CASSLFSPGGLDEQYF.

The CDR3 protein is CASGGRPRARETQYF. DNA of the CDR3: TGTGCCAGCGGGGGACGCCCCAGGGCAAGGGAGACCCAGTACTTC. V and J are TRBV19 and TRBJ2-5, with D possibly TRBD2 on 6 matching bases. The CDR3 runs 15 residues. The germline V gene has CDR1 LNHDA and CDR2 SQIVND (reference sequence). Trimming took off 9 bases at V and 5 bases at J, with 22 bases between the two ends.

The CDR3 loop reads CASSLIGSYNEQFF. The CDR3 DNA reads as TGTGCCAGCAGCTTAATCGGGAGCTACAATGAGCAGTTCTTC. The V and J genes are TRBV5-4 and TRBJ2-1; TRBD2 might be the D (6 bases). The CDR3 length is 14 residues. CDR1 and CDR2 (germline): SGHNT, YYREEE (reference sequence). Trimming took off 2 bases at V and 3 bases at J, with 9 bases between the two ends.

CDR3 coding DNA: TGTGCCAGTAGTATCGATCGATCTCAGCCCCAGCATTTT. It codes for CASSIDRSQPQHF. The chain joins TRBV19 to TRBJ1-5; unclear D gene. This CDR3 spans 13 amino acids. Trimming cost V 3 bases and J 6 bases, with 9 bases left between them. The germline gives CDR1 LNHDA, CDR2 SQIVND (reference sequence).

The J gene is TRBJ2-2, the V gene TRBV4-1, with a tentative D call TRBD1 (6 bases). The CDR3 has 15 amino acids. The germline gives CDR1 MGHRA, CDR2 YSYEKL. Trimming left V 6 bases short and J 5 bases short, with 16 bases between. CDR3 protein: CASSRIGGVTGELFF. The CDR3 bases are TGCGCCAGCAGTCGTATAGGGGGTGTAACCGGGGAGCTGTTTTTT.

The chain employs TRBV28 and TRBJ1-5, with no clear D. Trimming stripped 2 bases from V and 0 bases from J, with 2 bases between. This CDR3 comprises 13 residues. Germline CDR1 MDHEN, CDR2 SYDVKM. The CDR3 region has the DNA TGTGCCAGCAGTTTAGATAGCAATCAGCCCCAGCATTTT. It encodes CASSLDSNQPQHF.

This rearrangement joins TRBV20-1 to TRBJ1-2; unclear D gene. This CDR3 is built from 11 residues. Germline CDR1 and CDR2: DFQATT and SNEGSKA (reference sequence). Trimming took 5 bases from V and 4 from J, leaving 8 bases between them. CDR3 sequence (DNA): TGCAGTGCTCCGGGTGCCTATGGCTACACCTTC. It codes for CSAPGAYGYTF.

V and J are TRBV19 and TRBJ2-1; TRBD1 might be the D (6 bases). CDR3 length: 14 amino acids. V dropped 6 bases and J dropped 6 bases, with 15 bases sitting between them. Germline lookup yields CDR1 LNHDA and CDR2 SQIVND (reference sequence). DNA of the CDR3: TGTGCCAGTAGACTGGGTTCAGGGGTCAATGAGCAGTTCTTC. This translates into CASRLGSGVNEQFF.

This chain links TRBV6-5 with TRBJ2-5, with 12 bases that match TRBD2. Germline trimming cut 6 bases from V and 5 bases from J; bases unmatched to any gene: 1. Germline V gene sequence: CDR1 MNHEY, CDR2 SVGAGI. The CDR3 runs 13 residues. The CDR3 loop reads CASRTSGGETQYF. CDR3 bases: TGTGCCAGCAGGACTAGCGGGGGTGAGACCCAGTACTTC.

This sequence joins TRBV11-2 and TRBJ2-3, with 7 nucleotides matching TRBD2. Germline V gene sequence: CDR1 SGHAT, CDR2 FQNNGV. Unmatched junction bases numbered 6, after V lost 3 bases and J lost 6 bases. This CDR3 is built from 14 residues. CDR3 amino acids: CASSFGSGADTQYF. CDR3 DNA sequence: TGTGCCAGCAGCTTCGGGAGCGGGGCTGATACGCAGTATTTT.

The genes are TRBV30 and TRBJ2-1, with TRBD1 matching over 8 bases. Germline lookup yields CDR1 GTSNPN and CDR2 SVGIG (reference sequence). This CDR3 has 14 residues. J lost 5 bases, V lost 2 bases, and 5 bases had no gene match. CDR3 loop: CAWSRQGKNNEQFF. CDR3 DNA: TGTGCCTGGAGTCGACAGGGGAAGAACAATGAGCAGTTCTTC.

J is TRBJ1-2 and V is TRBV7-2; weak D call: TRBD1 (5 bases). The CDR3 is made up of 14 amino acids. Trimming removed 1 base from V and 4 bases from J, with 10 bases in between. The germline V gene has CDR1 SGHTA and CDR2 FQGNSA. The CDR3 loop reads CASSLVPQGYGYTF. The CDR3 bases are TGTGCCAGCAGCTTAGTCCCGCAGGGCTATGGCTACACCTTC.

The CDR3 nucleotides read TGTGCCACCAGCATCGGGAGTTTAGGTACTGAAGCTTTCTTT. This translates into CATSIGSLGTEAFF. V gene TRBV15 combines with J gene TRBJ1-1; D remains ambiguous. From germline, CDR1 is LNHNV and CDR2 YYDKDF (reference sequence). V shed 4 bases and J shed 5 bases, with 14 bases lying between them. This CDR3 comprises 14 residues.

The chain employs TRBV4-2 and TRBJ2-1; possible D gene TRBD1, 6 bases. Germline CDR1 LGHNA, CDR2 YNFKEQ. The CDR3 runs to 14 residues. V was pared by 4 bases and J by 5 bases, with 12 bases between. The CDR3: CASSPPGQNNEQFF. DNA of the CDR3: TGTGCCAGCAGCCCCCCAGGACAGAACAATGAGCAGTTCTTC.